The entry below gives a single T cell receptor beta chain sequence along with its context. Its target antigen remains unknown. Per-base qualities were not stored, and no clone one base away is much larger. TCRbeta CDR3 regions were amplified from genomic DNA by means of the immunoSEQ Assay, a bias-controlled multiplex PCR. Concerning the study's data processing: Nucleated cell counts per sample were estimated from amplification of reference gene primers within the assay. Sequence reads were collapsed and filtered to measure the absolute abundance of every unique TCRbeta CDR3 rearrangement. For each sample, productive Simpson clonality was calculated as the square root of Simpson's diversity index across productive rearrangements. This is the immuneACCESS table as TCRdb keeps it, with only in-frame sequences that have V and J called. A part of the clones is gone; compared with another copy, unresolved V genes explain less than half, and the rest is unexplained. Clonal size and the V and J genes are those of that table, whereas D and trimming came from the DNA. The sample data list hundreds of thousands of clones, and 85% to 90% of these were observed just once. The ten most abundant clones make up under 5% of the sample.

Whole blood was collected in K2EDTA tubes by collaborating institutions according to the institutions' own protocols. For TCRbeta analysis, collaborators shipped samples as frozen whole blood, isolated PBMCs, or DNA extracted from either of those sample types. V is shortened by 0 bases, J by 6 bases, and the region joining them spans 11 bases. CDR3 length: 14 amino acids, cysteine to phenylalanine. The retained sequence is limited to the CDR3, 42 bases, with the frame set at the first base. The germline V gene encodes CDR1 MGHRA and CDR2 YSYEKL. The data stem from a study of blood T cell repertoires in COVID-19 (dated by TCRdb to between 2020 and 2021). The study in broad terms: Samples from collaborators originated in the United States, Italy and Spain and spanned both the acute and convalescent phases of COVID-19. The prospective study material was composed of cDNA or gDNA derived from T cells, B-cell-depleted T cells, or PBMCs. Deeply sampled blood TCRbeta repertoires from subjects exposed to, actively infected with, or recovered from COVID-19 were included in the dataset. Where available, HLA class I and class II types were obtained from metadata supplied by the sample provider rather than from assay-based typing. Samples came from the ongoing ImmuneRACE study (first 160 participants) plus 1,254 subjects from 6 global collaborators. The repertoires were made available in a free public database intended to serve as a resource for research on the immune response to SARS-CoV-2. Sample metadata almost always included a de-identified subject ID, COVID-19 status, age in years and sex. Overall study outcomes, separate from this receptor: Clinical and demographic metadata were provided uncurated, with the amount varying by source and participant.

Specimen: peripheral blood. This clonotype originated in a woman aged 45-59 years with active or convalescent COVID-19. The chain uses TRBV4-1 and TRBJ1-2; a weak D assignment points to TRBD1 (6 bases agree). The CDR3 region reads CASSQEGAMHGYTF. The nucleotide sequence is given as TGCGCCAGCAGCCAAGAGGGGGCAATGCATGGCTACACCTTC.